The subject of this entry is one T cell receptor (beta chain). As yet, its antigen is unknown. Collection of blood occurred at baseline, at cycle 4 day 1, and at cycle 7 day 1. The junction had 7 bases not matched to a gene; V was cut back by 3 bases and J by 3 bases. The CDR3 totals 15 residues. Looked up from germline, CDR1 is KGHSH and CDR2 is LQKENI. This sample is part of a study of OX40 agonist ivuxolimab in advanced cancers. Study information: Patients in dose escalation had liver, melanoma, kidney or head and neck cancers. Whole-study results and caveats: More expanded clones were seen, on average, in CD8+ T cells than in CD4+. Dosing at 0.1 to 3.0 mg/kg was accompanied by clonal expansion of CD4+ and CD8+ blood T cells by week 6.

TCRdb's table, derived via immunoSEQ multiplex PCR, lists solely in-frame clones and lacks some. The sample has approximately 80,000 clones, 90% seen once; the top ten hold around 0.34%. Sequencing was performed on CD4+ or CD8+ T cells sorted from blood, taken in a trial of the OX40 agonist ivuxolimab. The TCR sequence derives from an adult with an advanced solid tumor such as melanoma, head and neck, liver or kidney cancer. This sequence joins TRBV18 and TRBJ1-2, with 7 nucleotides matching TRBD1. CDR3 region: CASSPREGTDYGYTF. Written as DNA, the CDR3 is TGTGCCAGCTCACCCCGGGAGGGGACAGACTATGGCTACACCTTC.